What follows are 14 T cell receptor beta chains derived from one specimen sequenced in a study of T cell responses to AZD1222 COVID-19 vaccine. Generated by immunoSEQ multiplex PCR, the TCRdb table keeps only in-frame clones and is missing some. The repertoire holds about 150,000 clones, with more than 90% as singletons. The sample here was peripheral blood, taken 28 days after the second AZD1222 dose. The receptors come from an adult who received the AZD1222 COVID-19 vaccine.

This clone has a handful of counts. This chain joins TRBV2 and TRBJ2-7, with D perhaps TRBD1 or TRBD2 (6 bases each). Germline CDR1 and CDR2: SNHLY and FYNNEI. The V gene lost 7 bases and the J gene lost 2 bases, with 9 bases spanning the gap. This CDR3 is 12 amino acids long. The CDR3 nucleotides are TGTGCCAGCAAGGGGGGTCCCTACGAGCAGTACTTC. Translated: CASKGGPYEQYF. The full variable domain, in which reference TRBV2 and TRBJ2-7 provide the parts outside the CDR3, is EPEVTQTPSHQVTQMGQEVILRCVPISNHLYFYWYRQILGQKVEFLVSFYNNEISEKSEIFDDQFSVERPDGSNFTLKIRSTKLEDSAMYFCASKGGPYEQYFGPGTRLTVT.

The chain has TRBV7-2 and TRBJ1-1; D call uncertain. This CDR3 has 13 amino acids. Germline V gene data show CDR1 as SGHTA and CDR2 as FQGNSA. V lost 1 base and J 10 bases, leaving 13 bases between the germline ends. This CDR3 reads CASSLVGRELAFF. In nucleotides, the CDR3 is TGTGCCAGCAGCTTAGTCGGTCGCGAGTTAGCTTTCTTT. Complete variable domain (other parts from reference TRBV7-2 and TRBJ1-1): GAGVSQSPSNKVTEKGKDVELRCDPISGHTALYWYRQSLGQGLEFLIYFQGNSAPDKSGLPSDRFSAERTGGSVSTLTIQRTQQEDSAVYLCASSLVGRELAFFGQGTRLTVV.

CDR3 protein: CASSLSSPRTGNNYGYTF. DNA of the CDR3: TGTGCCAGCAGTTTATCATCCCCAAGGACAGGGAATAACTATGGCTACACCTTC. The J gene is TRBJ1-2, the V gene TRBV27, with TRBD1 identical over 8 bases. CDR1 is MNHEY, CDR2 SMNVEV, per germline (reference sequence). The CDR3 is 18 amino acids. With V trimmed by 0 bases and J by 1 base, 10 bases remained unmatched.

The chain joins TRBV6-1 to TRBJ1-5; D is perhaps TRBD1 (5 bases). The CDR3 contains 16 residues. The V and J ends lost 4 bases and 2 bases respectively, with 15 bases between them. Germline V gene lookup returns CDR1 MNHNS and CDR2 SASEGT. In DNA, the CDR3 is TGTGCCAGCAGTGTCGGAGATCCGGGACGCAATCAGCCCCAGCATTTT. Protein product: CASSVGDPGRNQPQHF.

The chain uses TRBV5-1 and TRBJ1-2; no reliable D call. The germline V gene has CDR1 SGHRS and CDR2 YFSETQ. The CDR3 runs to 13 residues. Trimming pared 0 bases from V and 3 bases from J, leaving 6 bases between. The CDR3 loop is CASSLGPYYGYTF. The CDR3 nucleotides are TGCGCCAGCAGCTTGGGGCCCTACTATGGCTACACCTTC. Filled out from reference TRBV5-1 and TRBJ1-2, the complete variable domain reads KAGVTQTPRYLIKTRGQQVTLSCSPISGHRSVSWYQQTPGQGLQFLFEYFSETQRNKGNFPGRFSGRQFSNSRSEMNVSTLELGDSALYLCASSLGPYYGYTFGSGTRLTVV.

This chain connects TRBV5-8 to TRBJ1-2, with a possible D match to TRBD1 (6 bases). The CDR3 contains 12 residues. V lost 5 bases and J 6 bases, leaving 11 bases between the germline ends. Germline V gene lookup returns CDR1 SGHTS and CDR2 YDEGEE. CDR3 amino acids: CASRKQGHGYTF. DNA for the CDR3: TGTGCCAGCAGGAAGCAGGGGCATGGCTACACCTTC.

This chain connects TRBV3-1 (or the pseudogene TRBV3-2) to TRBJ2-5; TRBD2 matches 7 bases. The ends lost 3 bases at V and 7 bases at J; junction bases unmatched: 8. CDR1 LGHDT and CDR2 YNNKEL come from the germline V gene (reference sequence). The CDR3 loop spans 14 amino acids. CDR3 nucleotide sequence: TGTGCCAGCAGCCAGGGACGCACGGGGGGGACCCAGTACTTC. It codes for CASSQGRTGGTQYF.

The rearrangement joins TRBV27 to TRBJ1-2; 10 positions agree with TRBD1. Germline loops: CDR1 MNHEY, CDR2 SMNVEV (reference sequence). The CDR3 runs to 16 residues. Trimming took 3 bases from V and 6 from J; bases not matched to a gene: 10. In nucleotides, the CDR3 is TGTGCCAGCAGTTTCACACCGGGACAGGGGAGCCATGGCTACACCTTC. As protein: CASSFTPGQGSHGYTF.

The chain couples TRBV11-2 to TRBJ1-6; weak D call: TRBD1 (5 bases). The germline CDR1 and CDR2 sequences are SGHAT and FQNNGV. The CDR3 spans 15 residues. Trimming cost V 2 bases and J 8 bases, with 13 bases left between them. For the CDR3, the DNA is TGTGCCAGCAGCTTAAGATTCAGGGCCGATTCACCCCTCCACTTT. Residues: CASSLRFRADSPLHF.

This clone was seen once. The chain is built from TRBV5-1 and TRBJ2-1; D ambiguous. CDR3 length: 15 amino acids. Trimming took off 0 bases at V and 2 bases at J, with 9 bases between the two ends. Germline V gene lookup returns CDR1 SGHRS and CDR2 YFSETQ. CDR3: CASSLGALTYNEQFF. As DNA, the CDR3 is TGCGCCAGCAGCTTGGGGGCCCTTACCTACAATGAGCAGTTCTTC.

The sample holds a few counts of this clone. V usage is TRBV19 and J usage is TRBJ2-1, with D uncertain. The CDR3 has 14 amino acids. The germline gives CDR1 LNHDA, CDR2 SQIVND (reference sequence). V was pared by 10 bases and J by 5 bases, with 18 bases between. The CDR3 spells CATKDSSLNNEQFF. As DNA, the CDR3 is TGTGCCACAAAAGACTCATCCCTAAACAATGAGCAGTTCTTC. The entire variable domain, with the rest obtained from reference TRBV19 and TRBJ2-1, is as follows: DGGITQSPKYLFRKEGQNVTLSCEQNLNHDAMYWYRQDPGQGLRLIYYSQIVNDFQKGDIAEGYSVSREKKESFPLTVTSAQKNPTAFYLCATKDSSLNNEQFFGPGTRLTVL.

The table lists this clone with a few counts. The chain carries TRBV2 and TRBJ1-5; 9 bases are shared with TRBD1. CDR1 and CDR2 (germline): SNHLY, FYNNEI. The ends lost 5 bases at V and 6 bases at J; junction bases unmatched: 8. The CDR3 length is 15 residues. CDR3 in amino acids: CASSSAGQGRQPQHF. As DNA, the CDR3 is TGTGCCAGCAGTAGCGCCGGACAGGGGCGTCAGCCCCAGCATTTT.

J is TRBJ1-6 and V is TRBV27; no definite D call. Per germline, CDR1 MNHEY and CDR2 SMNVEV (reference sequence). The CDR3 totals 14 residues. Trimming removed 6 bases from V and 5 bases from J, with 11 bases in between. DNA of the CDR3: TGTGCCAGCAGGTCCCAAGGGAATAATTCACCCCTCCACTTT. It translates to CASRSQGNNSPLHF.

V is TRBV6-5 and J is TRBJ1-1; 7 bases line up with TRBD1. Trimming cost V 7 bases and J 7 bases; bases outside gene matches: 9. Germline-derived CDR1 and CDR2 are MNHEY and SVGAGI. CDR3 size: 13 residues. The CDR3 spells CASNGRQGLEAFF. The CDR3, as DNA: TGTGCCAGCAACGGAAGACAGGGTCTTGAAGCTTTCTTT.